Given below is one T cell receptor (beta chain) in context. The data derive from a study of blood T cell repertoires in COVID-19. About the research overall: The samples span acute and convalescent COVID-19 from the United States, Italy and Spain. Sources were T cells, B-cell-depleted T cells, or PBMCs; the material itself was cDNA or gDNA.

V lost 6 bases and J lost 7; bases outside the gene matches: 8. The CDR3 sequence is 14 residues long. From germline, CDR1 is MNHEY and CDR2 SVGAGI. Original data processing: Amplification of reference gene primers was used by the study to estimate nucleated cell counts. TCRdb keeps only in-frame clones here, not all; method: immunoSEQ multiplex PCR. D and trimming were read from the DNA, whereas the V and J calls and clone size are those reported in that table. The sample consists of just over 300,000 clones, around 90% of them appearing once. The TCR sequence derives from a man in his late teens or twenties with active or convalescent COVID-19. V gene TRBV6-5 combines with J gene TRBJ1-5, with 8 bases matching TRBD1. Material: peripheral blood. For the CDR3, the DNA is TGTGCCAGCAGGCGGGGACAGGACGCCCAGCCCCAGCATTTT. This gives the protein CASRRGQDAQPQHF.